Listed here are 16 T cell receptor beta chains from one sample, sequenced in a study of control samples from healthy donors and cancer patients. Data came from immunoSEQ multiplex PCR; TCRdb stores just in-frame clones and leaves some out. The sample lists some 170,000 clones; roughly 94% were seen once. The sequenced material came from PBMCs. The source is a man aged 60-69 years with colorectal cancer.

The genes are TRBV10-3 and TRBJ2-1; 8 bases fit TRBD2. Germline-derived CDR1 and CDR2 are ENHRY and SYGVKD. The J segment lost 9 bases and the V segment lost 2 bases, leaving 12 bases of the junction unmatched. The CDR3 loop spans 16 amino acids. The CDR3 reads CAISENLAGGQGEQFF. In DNA, the CDR3 is TGTGCCATCAGTGAGAATCTTGCGGGGGGCCAGGGTGAGCAGTTCTTC.

The chain recombines TRBV7-2 with TRBJ2-7, with D perhaps matching TRBD1 (5 bases). This CDR3 is built from 13 residues. Trimming stripped 1 base from V and 3 bases from J, with 7 bases between. Germline V CDR1 and CDR2: SGHTA, FQGNSA. This CDR3 reads CASSLVDSYEQYF. CDR3 DNA: TGTGCCAGCAGCTTAGTTGACAGCTACGAGCAGTACTTC.

The gene calls are TRBV7-2 and TRBJ2-2, with 8 nucleotides matching TRBD1. This CDR3 contains 16 residues. Germline CDR1 SGHTA, CDR2 FQGNSA. Germline trimming cut 5 bases from V and 3 bases from J; bases unmatched to any gene: 8. CDR3 protein: CASSPRTGSYTGELFF. The CDR3 DNA follows: TGTGCCAGCAGCCCGAGGACAGGGTCGTACACCGGGGAGCTGTTTTTT.

The chain carries TRBV28 and TRBJ1-1; possibly TRBD1 for D (6 bases). V lost 9 bases, J lost 8 bases, and 19 bases lay in between. CDR1 and CDR2 from the germline V gene are MDHEN and SYDVKM. The CDR3 spans 13 residues. The CDR3 reads CASRPGTQREAFF. The DNA for the CDR3 is TGTGCCAGTCGACCAGGGACACAGCGCGAAGCTTTCTTT.

V usage is TRBV29-1 and J usage is TRBJ1-2; D not resolved. The CDR3 loop spans 15 amino acids. V was cut by 1 base and J by 3 bases, with 15 bases left in between. In germline, CDR1 is SQVTM, CDR2 ANQGSEA. CDR3 region: CSVEVGPPVHYGYTF. CDR3 nucleotide sequence: TGCAGCGTTGAAGTCGGGCCCCCAGTCCACTATGGCTACACCTTC.

This clone has just one count. This rearrangement joins TRBV6-2 or TRBV6-3 to TRBJ1-1; a possible D gene is TRBD1 (6 bases). Germline loops: CDR1 MNHEY, CDR2 SVGEGT. CDR3 length equals 13 residues. With 2 bases removed from V and 9 bases from J, the gap between germline ends came to 13 bases. As DNA, the CDR3 is TGTGCCAGCAGTTACGGCGCCGGGACACAAGCTTTCTTT. Translated: CASSYGAGTQAFF.

The gene calls are TRBV7-9 and TRBJ1-6; D is perhaps TRBD1 (6 bases). V lost 1 base to trimming and J lost 9 bases, with 10 bases between them. This CDR3 has 14 amino acids. Germline assignment: CDR1 SEHNR and CDR2 FQNEAQ (reference sequence). The CDR3 bases are TGTGCCAGCAGCTTAGGCCTACAGGGTTCACCCCTCCACTTT. It yields the protein CASSLGLQGSPLHF.

This clone was seen once. V usage is TRBV15 and J usage is TRBJ1-4; tentative D call: TRBD1 (6 bases). This CDR3 has 15 amino acids. CDR1 LNHNV and CDR2 YYDKDF come from the germline V gene (reference sequence). With 6 bases removed from V and 0 bases from J, the gap between germline ends came to 11 bases. The DNA for the CDR3 is TGTGCCACCAGGGGTGGGGGCGCAACTAATGAAAAACTGTTTTTT. Its translation: CATRGGGATNEKLFF.

The J gene is TRBJ2-7, the V gene TRBV27; 7 bases are shared with TRBD1. Germline CDR1 reads MNHEY; CDR2 reads SMNVEV (reference sequence). This CDR3 comprises 13 residues. V was clipped by 6 bases and J by 3 bases; unmatched bases: 5. The CDR3 nucleotides read TGTGCCAGCAGGAGAGGGACAGTCTACGAGCAGTACTTC. It is translated as CASRRGTVYEQYF.

The chain combines TRBV7-2 with TRBJ2-6, with a weak D call TRBD2 (5 bases). The CDR3 loop spans 18 amino acids. V was pared by 5 bases and J by 0 bases, with 17 bases between. Germline V lookup: CDR1 SGHTA, CDR2 FQGNSA. The CDR3 sequence is CASSRSDPRASGANVLTF. The CDR3 coding sequence is TGTGCCAGCAGCCGCAGTGACCCGAGGGCCTCTGGGGCCAACGTCCTGACTTTC.

The chain links TRBV10-3 to TRBJ1-1; tentative D call: TRBD1 (6 bases). V gave up 7 bases and J gave up 2 bases, with 11 bases separating them. The CDR3 sequence is 13 residues long. The germline V gene has CDR1 ENHRY and CDR2 SYGVKD. The CDR3 here is CAITTTGNTEAFF. The CDR3 nucleotides read TGTGCCATCACTACGACAGGTAACACTGAAGCTTTCTTT.

The chain couples TRBV19 to TRBJ2-3, with 7 bases identical to TRBD1. V lost 10 bases to trimming and J lost 4 bases; unmatched junction nucleotides: 20. The CDR3 runs 17 residues. Germline loops: CDR1 LNHDA, CDR2 SQIVND (reference sequence). CDR3 DNA sequence: TGTGCCACCACCAGGCGGGCGACAGGGACCTTCGCAGATACGCAGTATTTT. Its translation is CATTRRATGTFADTQYF. The entire variable domain, with the rest obtained from reference TRBV19 and TRBJ2-3, is as follows: DGGITQSPKYLFRKEGQNVTLSCEQNLNHDAMYWYRQDPGQGLRLIYYSQIVNDFQKGDIAEGYSVSREKKESFPLTVTSAQKNPTAFYLCATTRRATGTFADTQYFGPGTRLTVL.

The chain recombines TRBV3-1 (or the pseudogene TRBV3-2) with TRBJ2-3; the match to TRBD2 covers 7 bases. The germline CDR1 and CDR2 sequences are LGHDT and YNNKEL (reference sequence). This CDR3 is built from 16 residues. Trimming cost V 0 bases and J 1 base; bases outside gene matches: 4. The CDR3 DNA sequence: TGTGCCAGCAGCCAAGATCTAACTAGCGGCACAGATACGCAGTATTTT. Its translation: CASSQDLTSGTDTQYF.

The chain combines TRBV5-1 with TRBJ1-5, with TRBD1 identical over 7 bases. There are 13 residues in the CDR3. The V segment lost 1 base and the J segment 7 bases; nucleotides outside the gene matches: 2. The germline V gene has CDR1 SGHRS and CDR2 YFSETQ. CDR3 in amino acids: CASSLTGDQPQHF. The DNA for the CDR3 is TGCGCCAGCAGCTTGACAGGGGACCAGCCCCAGCATTTT. The full variable domain, its missing parts supplied by reference TRBV5-1 and TRBJ1-5, is KAGVTQTPRYLIKTRGQQVTLSCSPISGHRSVSWYQQTPGQGLQFLFEYFSETQRNKGNFPGRFSGRQFSNSRSEMNVSTLELGDSALYLCASSLTGDQPQHFGDGTRLSIL.

The chain carries TRBV11-2 and TRBJ2-2; 9 bases match TRBD2. Germline V CDR1 and CDR2: SGHAT, FQNNGV. Unmatched junction bases numbered 4, after V lost 0 bases and J lost 2 bases. The length of the CDR3 is 17 residues. The CDR3 DNA sequence: TGTGCCAGCAGCTTAGACATTAGCGGGGGCAACACCGGGGAGCTGTTTTTT. Translation gives CASSLDISGGNTGELFF.

Remarks on this clone: The same CDR3 is also encoded by other DNA sequences in this sample. The chain links TRBV10-1 to TRBJ2-5; unclear D gene. CDR1 and CDR2 (germline): WNHNN, SYGVQD (reference sequence). The CDR3 covers 13 residues. Trimming removed 2 bases at V and 1 base at J, with 5 bases between. This CDR3 reads CASSEGGQETQYF. The CDR3 DNA reads as TGCGCCAGCAGTGAGGGCGGCCAAGAGACCCAGTACTTC.